The 30 T cell receptor beta chains reported below all come from one sample, sequenced in a study of T cell changes during pregnancy in multiple sclerosis. Only in-frame clones appear in the TCRdb table, and some are missing; sequencing was by immunoSEQ multiplex PCR. Of approximately 100,000 clones listed, approximately 90% are singletons. The sequencing here drew on peripheral blood, taken after pregnancy. These receptors came from a female donor in good health, enrolled as a control in a pregnancy study.

The V call is TRBV20-1, the J call TRBJ2-7, with TRBD2 identical over 10 bases. Unmatched junction bases numbered 4, after V lost 7 bases and J lost 7 bases. The CDR3 sequence is 11 residues long. Germline CDR1 is DFQATT and CDR2 is SNEGSKA (reference sequence). The CDR3 DNA sequence: TGCAGTGGGGAACTAGCGGGAGAGCAGTACTTC. As protein: CSGELAGEQYF.

The J gene is TRBJ1-1, the V gene TRBV7-3, with 8 bases that match TRBD1. The CDR3 runs 15 residues. The V segment lost 4 bases and the J segment 2 bases; nucleotides outside the gene matches: 6. In germline, CDR1 is SGHTA, CDR2 FQGTGA. CDR3 region: CASSSLDRVNTEAFF. The CDR3 DNA follows: TGTGCCAGCAGCTCCCTGGACAGGGTAAACACTGAAGCTTTCTTT.

CDR3 in DNA: TGCGCCAGCAGCCGTCTACTCACAGGAGACACCGGGGAGCTGTTTTTT. It specifies CASSRLLTGDTGELFF. The rearrangement links TRBV5-1 to TRBJ2-2; D may be TRBD1 (5 bases). The CDR3 sequence is 16 residues long. The V gene lost 4 bases and the J gene lost 3 bases, with 16 bases spanning the gap. Germline CDR1 SGHRS, CDR2 YFSETQ.

The rearrangement links TRBV7-6 to TRBJ1-2, with D perhaps matching TRBD1 (5 bases). The CDR3 has 13 amino acids. CDR1 is SGHVS, CDR2 FNYEAQ, per germline. V shed 5 bases and J shed 4 bases, with 11 bases lying between them. CDR3 DNA: TGTGCCAGCAGCCCCAACCAGGGCTATGGCTACACCTTC. This encodes CASSPNQGYGYTF. The full variable domain, in which reference TRBV7-6 and TRBJ1-2 provide the parts outside the CDR3, is GAGVSQSPRYKVTKRGQDVALRCDPISGHVSLYWYRQALGQGPEFLTYFNYEAQQDKSGLPNDRFSAERPEGSISTLTIQRTEQRDSAMYRCASSPNQGYGYTFGSGTRLTVV.

The chain couples TRBV9 to TRBJ2-3, with D perhaps TRBD2 (5 bases). The ends were cut back, 3 bases at V and 8 bases at J, with 10 bases in the middle. This CDR3 has 12 amino acids. The germline V gene has CDR1 SGDLS and CDR2 YYNGEE. DNA of the CDR3: TGTGCCAGCAGCGAAATAGGAGGTACGCAGTATTTT. Translating gives CASSEIGGTQYF.

This chain uses TRBV6-6 with TRBJ1-6; D is ambiguous. Trimming took 0 bases from V and 7 from J, leaving 7 bases between them. The CDR3 runs to 14 residues. Germline CDR1 is MNHNY and CDR2 is SVGAGI (reference sequence). This chain's CDR3 is CASSYSPGNSPLHF. The CDR3 nucleotides are TGTGCCAGCAGTTACTCGCCAGGCAATTCACCCCTCCACTTT.

V and J are TRBV7-9 and TRBJ2-5, with 7 bases identical to TRBD1. The CDR3 spans 16 residues. In germline, CDR1 is SEHNR, CDR2 FQNEAQ (reference sequence). After removal of 5 bases from V and 2 bases from J, the junction contained 11 bases not matched to a gene. The CDR3 bases are TGTGCCAGCAGCCCTGTTCTCCCGACAGGGCAAGAGACCCAGTACTTC. Translation: CASSPVLPTGQETQYF. Using reference TRBV7-9 and TRBJ2-5 for the parts outside the CDR3, the full variable domain is DTGVSQNPRHKITKRGQNVTFRCDPISEHNRLYWYRQTLGQGPEFLTYFQNEAQLEKSRLLSDRFSAERPKGSFSTLEIQRTEQGDSAMYLCASSPVLPTGQETQYFGPGTRLLVL.

The V call is TRBV19, the J call TRBJ2-7; TRBD2 matches at 13 bases. The length of the CDR3 is 15 residues. J gave up 3 bases and V 5 bases, and 4 bases lay outside the gene matches. Per germline, CDR1 LNHDA and CDR2 SQIVND (reference sequence). The CDR3 bases are TGTGCCAGTAGTTTCGGACTAGCGGGGGTCTACGAGCAGTACTTC. Protein sequence: CASSFGLAGVYEQYF. The full variable domain, with the rest looked up from reference TRBV19 and TRBJ2-7, is DGGITQSPKYLFRKEGQNVTLSCEQNLNHDAMYWYRQDPGQGLRLIYYSQIVNDFQKGDIAEGYSVSREKKESFPLTVTSAQKNPTAFYLCASSFGLAGVYEQYFGPGTRLTVT.

The chain couples TRBV2 to TRBJ2-7; D remains ambiguous. CDR3 length equals 10 residues. Trimming took 4 bases from V and 5 from J, leaving 3 bases between them. CDR1 SNHLY and CDR2 FYNNEI come from the germline V gene. The CDR3 region is CASSGNEQYF. In DNA form, the CDR3 reads TGTGCCAGCAGTGGTAACGAGCAGTACTTC.

The gene calls are TRBV28 and TRBJ2-3, with D possibly matching TRBD2 (6 bases). The CDR3 totals 14 residues. V was pared by 6 bases and J by 2 bases, with 12 bases between. CDR1 and CDR2 from the germline V gene are MDHEN and SYDVKM. The DNA of the CDR3 is TGTGCCAGCAGGGAGGGATCCTCCACAGATACGCAGTATTTT. Translating it yields CASREGSSTDTQYF.

This rearrangement joins TRBV7-9 to TRBJ1-2; D is perhaps TRBD1 (6 bases). Germline CDR1 SEHNR, CDR2 FQNEAQ (reference sequence). The CDR3 is made up of 14 amino acids. V was pared by 3 bases and J by 4 bases, with 12 bases between. This CDR3 reads CASSLDGQTYGYTF. The DNA of the CDR3 is TGTGCCAGCAGCTTGGATGGACAGACCTATGGCTACACCTTC.

The rearrangement joins TRBV6-4 to TRBJ2-3, with 7 bases aligning to TRBD1. The CDR3 has 15 amino acids. V gave up 2 bases and J gave up 1 base; unmatched junction bases: 3. Per germline, CDR1 MRHNA and CDR2 SNTAGT. The CDR3 loop reads CASSDLTGGTDTQYF. In DNA form, the CDR3 reads TGTGCCAGCAGTGACCTTACAGGGGGCACAGATACGCAGTATTTT.

The rearrangement links TRBV4-2 to TRBJ2-3; 13 bases fit TRBD2. Looked up from germline, CDR1 is LGHNA and CDR2 is YNFKEQ. CDR3 length equals 16 residues. Trimming took 3 bases from V and 5 from J; bases not matched to a gene: 5. CDR3 sequence reads: CASSHPTSGGGDTQYF. Written as DNA, the CDR3 is TGTGCCAGCAGCCACCCCACTAGCGGGGGGGGAGATACGCAGTATTTT.

The chain has TRBV4-1 and TRBJ2-7, with 10 nucleotides matching TRBD1. The CDR3 length is 16 residues. Germline-derived CDR1 and CDR2 are MGHRA and YSYEKL. The J segment lost 2 bases and the V segment lost 4 bases, leaving 8 bases of the junction unmatched. The CDR3 nucleotides read TGCGCCAGCAGCCTGGGTCAGACAGGGGGCCCCTACGAGCAGTACTTC. It is translated as CASSLGQTGGPYEQYF.

J is TRBJ2-5 and V is TRBV7-9; 11 bases line up with TRBD2. The junction had 16 bases not matched to a gene; V was cut back by 5 bases and J by 2 bases. The CDR3 loop spans 19 amino acids. From germline, CDR1 is SEHNR and CDR2 FQNEAQ (reference sequence). The CDR3 coding sequence is TGTGCCAGCAGCCACTTTTCTAGCGGGAGGATGGGCCGTCAAGAGACCCAGTACTTC. Protein: CASSHFSSGRMGRQETQYF.

This chain joins TRBV6-5 and TRBJ1-1, with TRBD1 as a possible D gene (6 bases). The CDR3 covers 14 residues. Germline V lookup: CDR1 MNHEY, CDR2 SVGAGI. Trimming shortened V by 0 bases and J by 6 bases, and 11 bases separated the two germline ends. The CDR3 here is CASSYSGGGAEAFF. CDR3 nucleotides: TGTGCCAGCAGTTACTCGGGGGGGGGCGCTGAAGCTTTCTTT.

The chain employs TRBV6-4 and TRBJ2-1; D is unclear. The CDR3 extends over 14 amino acids. V was trimmed by 9 bases and J by 0 bases, leaving 12 bases between them. Germline V gene data show CDR1 as MRHNA and CDR2 as SNTAGT. The CDR3 DNA follows: TGTGCCAGACTTGATTCGAGCTCCTACAATGAGCAGTTCTTC. Amino acids: CARLDSSSYNEQFF.

The genes are TRBV30 and TRBJ1-2, with 12 bases aligning to TRBD1. V shed 5 bases, J shed 7 bases, and the junction held 11 bases outside the gene matches. Germline assignment: CDR1 GTSNPN and CDR2 SVGIG (reference sequence). The CDR3 runs to 15 residues. The DNA of the CDR3 is TGTGCCTGGGGCCGGGACAGGGGGCATATGGGTGGCTACACCTTC. This gives the protein CAWGRDRGHMGGYTF. Based on the CDR3 plus reference TRBV30 and TRBJ1-2, the full variable domain is SQTIHQWPATLVQPVGSPLSLECTVEGTSNPNLYWYRQAAGRGLQLLFYSVGIGQISSEVPQNLSASRPQDRQFILSSKKLLLSDSGFYLCAWGRDRGHMGGYTFGSGTRLTVV.

This clone was detected ten times or more. The chain uses TRBV2 and TRBJ2-4; weak D call: TRBD1 (6 bases). This CDR3 contains 15 residues. Trimming stripped 8 bases from V and 2 bases from J, with 16 bases between. In germline, CDR1 is SNHLY, CDR2 FYNNEI. Here the CDR3 reads CASPGQQGSKNIQYF. As DNA, the CDR3 is TGTGCCAGCCCCGGACAGCAAGGATCCAAAAACATTCAGTACTTC.

With respect to this clone: The same CDR3 arises from other DNA sequences in this sample as well. This chain uses TRBV18 with TRBJ1-1; D is unclear. V lost 2 bases and J 1 base, leaving 5 bases between the germline ends. The length of the CDR3 is 13 residues. Germline loops: CDR1 KGHSH, CDR2 LQKENI. The CDR3 nucleotides are TGTGCCAGCTCACCATCAGAGAACACTGAAGCTTTCTTT. It yields the protein CASSPSENTEAFF.

CDR3 coding DNA: TGCGCCAGCAGCCCGGGCCAAGAGACCCAGTACTTC. Its protein product is CASSPGQETQYF. The V and J genes are TRBV5-1 and TRBJ2-5; no firm D call. The CDR3 is 12 amino acids. In germline, CDR1 is SGHRS, CDR2 YFSETQ. V was clipped by 4 bases and J by 1 base, with 5 bases between them.

This clone was detected once. This sequence joins TRBV28 and TRBJ1-1; D is perhaps TRBD1 (5 bases). V gave up 2 bases and J gave up 1 base, with 11 bases separating them. Germline V gene lookup returns CDR1 MDHEN and CDR2 SYDVKM. CDR3 size: 15 residues. CDR3 coding DNA: TGTGCCAGCAGTTTAATCCAGGGTTCGAACACTGAAGCTTTCTTT. This encodes CASSLIQGSNTEAFF.

The rearrangement uses TRBV6-4 and TRBJ1-2; weak D call: TRBD1 (6 bases). V lost 2 bases to trimming and J lost 4 bases, with 11 bases between them. The CDR3 extends over 14 amino acids. Germline values: CDR1 MRHNA, CDR2 SNTAGT. DNA of the CDR3: TGTGCCAGCAGTGACAGGACAGAAGGCTATGGCTACACCTTC. Translated: CASSDRTEGYGYTF.

The rearrangement joins TRBV28 to TRBJ2-1; D is perhaps TRBD2 (5 bases). CDR3 size: 19 residues. V lost 6 bases and J 5 bases, leaving 29 bases between the germline ends. Per the germline V gene, CDR1 is MDHEN and CDR2 is SYDVKM. The CDR3 DNA is TGTGCCAGCAGCAGGCCAGGAGACGGGCCCCTAGCCCGTCACAATGAGCAGTTCTTC. Its translation is CASSRPGDGPLARHNEQFF. The whole variable domain, filled in from reference TRBV28 and TRBJ2-1, reads DVKVTQSSRYLVKRTGEKVFLECVQDMDHENMFWYRQDPGLGLRLIYFSYDVKMKEKGDIPEGYSVSREKKERFSLILESASTNQTSMYLCASSRPGDGPLARHNEQFFGPGTRLTVL.

The CDR3 spells CASSPQGTSGTGELFF. DNA of the CDR3: TGTGCCAGCAGCCCCCAGGGGACTAGCGGAACCGGGGAGCTGTTTTTT. The chain couples TRBV7-2 to TRBJ2-2; 11 nucleotides match TRBD2. CDR3 size: 16 residues. CDR1 and CDR2 (germline): SGHTA, FQGNSA. J lost 5 bases, V lost 5 bases, and 7 bases had no gene match.

The rearrangement joins TRBV6-4 to TRBJ2-3, with D unclear. Germline CDR1 reads MRHNA; CDR2 reads SNTAGT. This CDR3 has 16 amino acids. V lost 0 bases and J 6 bases, leaving 16 bases between the germline ends. CDR3 DNA: TGTGCCAGCAGTGACTCGATCGGGTCGGCCGCTGATACGCAGTATTTT. Translation gives CASSDSIGSAADTQYF.

V gene TRBV27 combines with J gene TRBJ1-1; tentative D call: TRBD1 (5 bases). CDR3 size: 14 residues. The ends were cut back, 5 bases at V and 5 bases at J, with 15 bases in the middle. Germline V gene lookup returns CDR1 MNHEY and CDR2 SMNVEV (reference sequence). CDR3 residues: CASSLTNGGTEAFF. CDR3 coding DNA: TGTGCCAGCAGTCTGACCAACGGGGGAACTGAAGCTTTCTTT.

The chain is built from TRBV19 and TRBJ1-5; TRBD1 matches at 7 bases. The germline CDR1 and CDR2 sequences are LNHDA and SQIVND (reference sequence). The CDR3 has 15 amino acids. Trimming removed 1 base from V and 4 bases from J; junction bases left unmatched: 4. CDR3 in DNA: TGTGCCAGTAGTATAGTCCACAGGGGTAATCAGCCCCAGCATTTT. Amino acid sequence: CASSIVHRGNQPQHF.

The rearrangement joins TRBV2 to TRBJ2-2, with TRBD2 identical over 11 bases. Germline CDR1 is SNHLY and CDR2 is FYNNEI. V shed 4 bases, J shed 6 bases, and the junction held 4 bases outside the gene matches. This CDR3 has 15 residues. DNA of the CDR3: TGTGCCAGCAGTGGGTCTAGCGGGAGGTCCGGGGAGCTGTTTTTT. It encodes CASSGSSGRSGELFF.

The chain has TRBV27 and TRBJ2-7; 11 bases line up with TRBD2. Germline-derived CDR1 and CDR2 are MNHEY and SMNVEV (reference sequence). V was clipped by 5 bases and J by 4 bases; unmatched bases: 16. The CDR3 is 18 residues long. The CDR3 bases are TGTGCCAGCAGTCCTCGTTTCGTAGCGGGAGGGCCTGCTTACGAGCAGTACTTC. Translated: CASSPRFVAGGPAYEQYF.